The entry that follows covers one T cell receptor beta chain sequence. This entry belongs to a study of blood T cell repertoires in COVID-19. Study-wide background: Italy, Spain and the United States were the sources of the convalescent and acute COVID-19 samples. PBMCs, B-cell-depleted T cells, or T cells provided the cDNA or gDNA that made up the material.

Original processing notes: Reference gene primer amplification gave estimated nucleated cell counts. Profiling relied on immunoSEQ multiplex PCR, and the TCRdb table lists in-frame clones only, not all of them. The DNA gave D and trimming, while V, J and clone size come from that table. In the table there are 120,000 or so clones, roughly 80% of which are singletons. V dropped 4 bases and J dropped 0 bases, with 16 bases sitting between them. The germline gives CDR1 SGHRS, CDR2 YFSETQ. The CDR3 consists of 17 residues. The origin of this receptor is a human donor in a cohort sampled during active COVID-19. The sequenced material came from peripheral blood. The chain has TRBV5-1 and TRBJ1-4; D might be TRBD1 (6 bases). CDR3 region: CASSPTDRRTTNEKLFF. The CDR3 nucleotides are TGCGCCAGCAGCCCTACCGACAGGCGAACAACTAATGAAAAACTGTTTTTT.